The rows below give T cell receptor beta chains drawn from one sample of a study of cytomegalovirus exposure and HLA in healthy donors. Assay: immunoSEQ multiplex PCR; the TCRdb copy retains only in-frame clones and omits some. The table lists 40,000 or so clones, 76% of them singletons. Input material: PBMCs. The receptors shown here come from a woman younger than 45 in good health and CMV-seropositive. Each CDR3 is given with its conserved first and last residue. The order of the fields is CDR3 protein, J gene, V gene.

CDR3: CASTSSPGRYNEQFF
J: TRBJ2-1
V: TRBV19

CDR3: CASSFGGGSRTDTQYF
J: TRBJ2-3
V: TRBV7-2

CDR3: CASRSPQRNTIYF
J: TRBJ1-3
V: TRBV6-5

CDR3: CASSVEFSGANVLTF
J: TRBJ2-6
V: TRBV2

CDR3: CASSRTLAGALENEQFF
J: TRBJ2-1
V: TRBV4-1

CDR3: CASSDGLASLYEQYF
J: TRBJ2-7
V: TRBV5-1

CDR3: CASSPDGGVKEKLFF
J: TRBJ1-4
V: TRBV7-9

CDR3: CASSLQGTAGNTIYF
J: TRBJ1-3
V: TRBV5-4

CDR3: CARSAYSQTSEETQYF
J: TRBJ2-5
V: TRBV13

CDR3: CASSAAGGSYNEQFF
J: TRBJ2-1
V: TRBV6-4

CDR3: CASNRDRGTGELFF
J: TRBJ2-2
V: TRBV6-5

CDR3: CARSLGTGRWTEAFF
J: TRBJ1-1
V: TRBV5-3

CDR3: CASSPGGVGQPQHF
J: TRBJ1-5
V: TRBV6-6

CDR3: CASSPTSGMENEQYF
J: TRBJ2-7
V: TRBV28

CDR3: CASSRDSSYEQYF
J: TRBJ2-7
V: TRBV19

CDR3: CASSLNRDGYTF
J: TRBJ1-2
V: TRBV7-9

CDR3: CASSLRGRGTSGNTDTQYF
J: TRBJ2-3
V: TRBV7-9

CDR3: CASSYDGGSSTDTQYF
J: TRBJ2-3
V: TRBV6-5